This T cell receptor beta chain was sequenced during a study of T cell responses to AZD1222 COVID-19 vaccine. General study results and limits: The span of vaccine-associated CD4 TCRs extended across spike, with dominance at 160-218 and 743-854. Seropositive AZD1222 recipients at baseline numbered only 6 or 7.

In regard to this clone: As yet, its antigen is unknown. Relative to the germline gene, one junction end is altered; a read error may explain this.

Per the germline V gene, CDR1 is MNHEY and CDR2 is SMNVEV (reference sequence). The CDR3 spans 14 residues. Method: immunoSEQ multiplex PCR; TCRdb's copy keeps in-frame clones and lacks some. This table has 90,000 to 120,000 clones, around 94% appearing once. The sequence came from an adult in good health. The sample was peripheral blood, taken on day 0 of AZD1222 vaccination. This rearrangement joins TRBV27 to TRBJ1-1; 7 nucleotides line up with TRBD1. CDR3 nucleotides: TGTGCCAGCAGTTCGGGACAGCTAAACAGTGAAGCTTTCTTT. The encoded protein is CASSSGQLNSEAFF.